This TCR beta chain was observed in a study of OX40 agonist ivuxolimab in advanced cancers. Overall study findings and caveats: Both CD4+ and CD8+ T cell populations in blood had undergone clonal expansion by week 6 at 0.1 to 3.0 mg/kg. The specificity for antigen of the expanded peripheral T cells was not determined.

For this clone: Its antigen is not identified.

Data came from immunoSEQ multiplex PCR; TCRdb stores just in-frame clones and leaves some out. The sample contains tens of thousands of clones, around 90% of which appear only once. V lost 5 bases and J lost 3, with 11 bases in between. The CDR3 sequence is 14 residues long. Germline lookup yields CDR1 SGHTA and CDR2 FQGNSA. The TCR comes from an adult with an advanced solid tumor such as melanoma, head and neck, liver or kidney cancer. V usage is TRBV7-2 and J usage is TRBJ2-4; no clear D gene. This specimen consisted of CD4+ or CD8+ T cells sorted from blood, obtained in a trial of the OX40 agonist ivuxolimab. Written as DNA, the CDR3 is TGTGCCAGCAGCCAAGGAATGGACAAAAACATTCAGTACTTC. It yields the protein CASSQGMDKNIQYF.